This section outlines one TCR beta chain sequence together with its context. It lacks a known antigen. There are no base qualities to consult, and no much larger clone falls within one base. These data are taken from a study of cytomegalovirus exposure and HLA in healthy donors (TCRdb year 2017). As for the study more broadly: In an earlier analysis of 550 to 750 of the donors, 250 to 350 Gb of sequence data and 90 million to 120 million unique TCR beta sequences from 180 million or so T cells were reported. An early release covering 550 to 700 HLA-typed donors comprised approximately 290 gigabases of sequencing data and 85 million to 100 million unique TCR sequences. Among the roughly 390 genotyped donors, approximately 82% belonged to the genetic ancestry cluster associated with self-reported Caucasian donors. The study aimed to test whether cataloging public T cell receptors could reveal signatures of past pathogen exposure. The study profiled the T cell repertoires of under 850 subjects by immunosequencing and related them to cytomegalovirus serostatus. Along with the roughly 670-subject first cohort, a separate validation cohort of over a hundred different subjects was used. The study combined high-throughput TCR immunosequencing, statistical association of individual TCRs with disease status, and machine learning to predict cytomegalovirus infection status. A later analysis re-examined previously published TCR beta repertoires from just over 650 donors and added high-resolution HLA genotyping to investigate patterns of TCR occurrence. In the later analysis, no new phenotypic data were used to find candidate immune exposures; instead, reliance was placed on TCR beta sequences and their occurrence across donors. In an earlier analysis of roughly 580 of the donors, high-throughput TCR beta sequencing was used to judge whether each TCR beta V gene segment behaved as functional or pseudogenic. Donor age, sex, ethnicity and CMV serostatus were compiled together with the repertoire data. Genome-wide SNP genotypes for about 65% of the roughly 700 donors were used in a later genetic analysis, which treated that subset as a discovery cohort. Every discovery cohort repertoire had been produced on one sequencing platform. HLA typing included class I and class II loci at four-digit resolution. Typing coverage differed by locus: A, B, C, DRB1 and DQB1 were typed in about 620-640 donors, DQA1 in approximately 520, DPA1 in approximately 610, and DPB1 in 450 to 480. Because of strong linkage in the cohort, five DR-DQ haplotypes were treated as single units for association and clustering. Among around 400 genotyped donors of the cohort, an average of roughly 230,000 unique TCR beta nucleotide sequences was sequenced per donor, of which about 19% were non-productive.

Broader findings and caveats from the paper: When HLA alleles, especially DR and DQ, strongly co-occurred, attributing TCR associations to individual alleles was difficult. Immune exposure information for the cohort was limited to CMV serostatus. V-gene and J-gene trimming of TCR beta chains was associated with a missense DCLRE1C variant in a later genetic analysis, and the association was replicated in an independent cohort. Only TCR beta chains were sequenced in this cohort, and the absence of alpha or paired-chain data limited detectable features. In vitro tests confirmed that a few of the cytomegalovirus-associated TCR beta chains recognize cytomegalovirus antigens. A later analysis reported that several top co-occurrence clusters appeared linked to parvovirus B19, influenza, CMV and Epstein-Barr virus. Most TCR sequences were seen in very few donors, while some public TCRs were found in many individuals. At a false discovery rate of 0.05, a later analysis linked some 18,000 TCR beta sequences to specific HLA alleles. Because counts were too low, seventeen rarely observed V segments, including chromosome 9 orphons, were left out of the earlier analysis of 587 of the donors. HLA typing was unavailable for some donors at each locus, so association tests used only the typed subset. According to a later analysis, most CMV-associated TCR beta chains appeared to be HLA-restricted, and the HLA associations seemed to be driven largely by CMV exposure. In a later genetic analysis, fewer N-insertions in productive TCRs were reported among donors in an Asian-associated ancestry cluster than the roughly 700-donor mean. The classifier was reported to diagnose cytomegalovirus status with high specificity and sensitivity in both the original and validation cohorts. Linkage disequilibrium might explain the correlated functional status among segregating V segments, but an unknown experimental factor could not be ruled out. Presence/absence analyses assumed roughly uniform sequencing depth across donors, an assumption that may not hold. In a later analysis, HLA-associated TCR beta chains were found to be more clonally expanded and to have lower generation probabilities than equally common non-associated chains. In a later analysis, the rate of TCR association differed among HLA loci, with DRB1 alleles having the most associated TCRs and HLA-C alleles having the fewest. Broadly in line with IMGT annotations, most TCR beta V segments showed up in productive rearrangements about 90% or about 30% of the time in an earlier analysis of some 590 of the donors. A cluster of highly shared sequence variants was judged likely to be a technical artifact of the sequencing pipeline. It was suggested by the authors that the approach could potentially be generalized to other disease states and immunological phenotypes. The study gave a list of about 170 TCR beta chains associated with cytomegalovirus. A further reported finding was that TCR beta sequences accurately predicted the HLA-A and HLA-B alleles for most subjects in the first cohort.

The cohort consisted of approximately 690 healthy bone marrow donors. All cohort members were sampled while nominally healthy, although unrecorded immune exposures were likely present. The donor tested CMV seronegative and was one of the 352 seronegative cohort members. Every donor gave a peripheral blood sample, and the peripheral blood mononuclear cells from that sample were used for TCR beta sequencing. Genomic DNA extraction from the blood cell samples was performed with the Qiagen DNeasy Blood Extraction Kit. Receptors were amplified or captured by the immunoSEQ multiplex PCR assay. A mixture of 60 forward primers for TCR Vbeta segments and 13 reverse primers for TCR Jbeta segments was used in the multiplex PCR. The CDR3 region of rearranged TCR beta genes was amplified from genomic DNA with a multiplex PCR assay. The amplified TCR beta libraries were sequenced on the Illumina HiSeq System as 87-base-pair reads. The original pipeline was this. In a later analysis, 70 million to 95 million unique TCR beta chains were counted across the 500 to 850 repertoires, and approximately 9.9 million of these chains were shared by at least two donors. Raw reads were error-corrected and collapsed into unique sequences with a nearest-neighbor algorithm that merged closely related sequences to remove PCR and sequencing errors. CDR3 sequences were aligned to IMGT reference sequences to assign V, D and J gene segments. For a sequence to be retained, a match of at least six nucleotides was required to both a V gene segment and a J gene segment. Rearrangements were called productive when the CDR3 lacked stop codons and stayed in frame with V and J; all others were non-productive. CDR3 was defined according to IMGT convention as the region running from the second conserved V-encoded cysteine to the conserved J-encoded phenylalanine. Sequences without an unambiguous match to a single V gene segment were excluded from the earlier analysis of approximately 600 of the donors. An earlier analysis of fewer than 750 of the donors classified V segments as functional when productive rearrangements were above 56.7% and as segregating when the standard deviation between donors was above 5%. A statistical classification framework was built to diagnose cytomegalovirus status from the catalog of TCR beta chain sequences. A later analysis assigned V and J genes by comparing TCR nucleotide sequences with IMGT/GENE-DB human TR gene sequences. Using the TCRdist pipeline, a later analysis assigned CDR3 sequences along with most-parsimonious VDJ recombination scenarios. In a later analysis, every TCR beta chain was defined by the combination of its CDR3 amino acid sequence and its V-gene family, and reads without a unique V-gene family were dropped. A later analysis removed nearly 600 highly shared, low-generation-probability nucleotide sequences to deal with suspected cross-contamination and a sequencing artifact. In a later analysis, a clonal expansion index was calculated for each public chain from normalized within-repertoire ranks of inferred template counts. Generation probabilities in a later analysis came from a VDJ recombination model fitted to out-of-frame rearrangements, and those results were checked against IGoR. A later analysis scored TCR-TCR, TCR-HLA and TCR-CMV co-occurrence with hypergeometric tests, applying a repertoire-size bias correction to TCR pairs. To estimate false discovery rates, a later analysis permuted the HLA or CMV assignments 20 times. In a later analysis, co-occurring TCRs were grouped using DBSCAN, with TCRdist sequence similarity added in when clustering inside HLA-allele-positive subsets. Repertoires with fewer than 30,000 or more than 120,000 public chains were left out of co-occurrence clustering, as were about 5 repertoires with anomalous nucleotide sharing. Not all clones reach the TCRdb copy of this immuneACCESS table, which keeps in-frame sequences only. Checked studies attribute under half of the gap to unresolved V genes and leave the rest unexplained. Clone size and V and J calls were adopted from that table, with D and trimming inferred from the DNA. In all, the sample holds about 200,000 clones, and 76% of those were seen once. The ten largest clones take up 0.6% to 0.7% of the sample.

Sequencing was carried out using PBMCs. The TCR was taken from a man younger than 30 in good health and CMV-seronegative.

The DNA sequence is TGTGCCAGCAGCTTCAAGGGACAGGGGAGGGAGACCCAGTACTTC. It translates to CASSFKGQGRETQYF. The sequence is built from TRBV5-4 and TRBJ2-5; TRBD1 aligns with 10 central bases. The germline V gene (reference sequence) sets CDR1 to SGHNT and CDR2 to YYREEE. V has 2 bases trimmed and J has 5 bases trimmed; junction bases matching no gene number 6. The CDR3 runs 15 amino acids, cysteine and phenylalanine included. Only the CDR3 DNA is retained, 45 bases long and in frame from the first base.